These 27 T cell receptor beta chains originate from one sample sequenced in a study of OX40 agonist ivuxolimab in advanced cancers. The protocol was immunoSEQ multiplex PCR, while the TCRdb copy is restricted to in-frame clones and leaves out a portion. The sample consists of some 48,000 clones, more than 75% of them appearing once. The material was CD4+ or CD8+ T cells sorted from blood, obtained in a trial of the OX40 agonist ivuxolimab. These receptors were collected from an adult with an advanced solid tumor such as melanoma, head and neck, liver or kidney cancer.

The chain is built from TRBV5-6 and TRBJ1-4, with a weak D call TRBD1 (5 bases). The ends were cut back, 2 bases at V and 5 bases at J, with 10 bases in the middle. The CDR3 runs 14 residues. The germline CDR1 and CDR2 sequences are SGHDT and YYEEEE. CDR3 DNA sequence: TGTGCCAGCAGCTTAAAGACAGTAAATGAAAAACTGTTTTTT. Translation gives CASSLKTVNEKLFF.

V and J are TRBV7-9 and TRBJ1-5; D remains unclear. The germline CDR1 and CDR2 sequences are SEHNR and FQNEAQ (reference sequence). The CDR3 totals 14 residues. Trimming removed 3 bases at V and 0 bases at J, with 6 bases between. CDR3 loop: CASSFSTSNQPQHF. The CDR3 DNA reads TGTGCCAGCAGCTTTTCCACTAGCAATCAGCCCCAGCATTTT.

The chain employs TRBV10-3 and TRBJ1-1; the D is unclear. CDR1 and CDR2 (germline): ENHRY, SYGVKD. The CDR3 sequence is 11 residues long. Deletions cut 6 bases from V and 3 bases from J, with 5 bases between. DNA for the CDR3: TGTGCCATCAGGAGTTACACTGAAGCTTTCTTT. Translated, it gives CAIRSYTEAFF.

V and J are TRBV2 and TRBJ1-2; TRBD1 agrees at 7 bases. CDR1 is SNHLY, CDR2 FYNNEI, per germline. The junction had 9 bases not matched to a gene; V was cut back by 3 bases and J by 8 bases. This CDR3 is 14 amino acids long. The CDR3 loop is CASSEDRSFGGYTF. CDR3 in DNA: TGTGCCAGCAGTGAGGACAGGTCCTTCGGAGGCTACACCTTC.

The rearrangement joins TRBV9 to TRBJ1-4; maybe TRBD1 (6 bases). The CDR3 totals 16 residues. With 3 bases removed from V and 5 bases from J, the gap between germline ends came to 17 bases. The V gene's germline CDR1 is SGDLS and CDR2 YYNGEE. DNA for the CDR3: TGTGCCAGCAGCGCCCGCGTAGGGGGGTTAAATGAAAAACTGTTTTTT. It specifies CASSARVGGLNEKLFF.

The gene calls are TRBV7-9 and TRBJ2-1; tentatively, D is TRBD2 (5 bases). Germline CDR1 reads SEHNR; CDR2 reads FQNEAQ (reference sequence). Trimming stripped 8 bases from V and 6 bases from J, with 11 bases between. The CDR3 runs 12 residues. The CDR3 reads CASGLEFNEQFF. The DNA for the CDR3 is TGTGCCAGCGGACTGGAATTCAATGAGCAGTTCTTC. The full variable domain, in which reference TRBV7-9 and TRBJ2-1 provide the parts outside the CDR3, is DTGVSQNPRHKITKRGQNVTFRCDPISEHNRLYWYRQTLGQGPEFLTYFQNEAQLEKSRLLSDRFSAERPKGSFSTLEIQRTEQGDSAMYLCASGLEFNEQFFGPGTRLTVL.

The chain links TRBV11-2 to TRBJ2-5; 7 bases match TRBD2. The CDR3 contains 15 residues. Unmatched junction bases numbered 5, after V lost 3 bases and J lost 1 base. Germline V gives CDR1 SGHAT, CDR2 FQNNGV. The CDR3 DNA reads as TGTGCCAGCAGCTTCGAACTAGCGCTCCAAGAGACCCAGTACTTC. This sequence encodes CASSFELALQETQYF. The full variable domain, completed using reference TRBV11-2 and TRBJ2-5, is EAGVAQSPRYKIIEKRQSVAFWCNPISGHATLYWYQQILGQGPKLLIQFQNNGVVDDSQLPKDRFSAERLKGVDSTLKIQPAKLEDSAVYLCASSFELALQETQYFGPGTRLLVL.

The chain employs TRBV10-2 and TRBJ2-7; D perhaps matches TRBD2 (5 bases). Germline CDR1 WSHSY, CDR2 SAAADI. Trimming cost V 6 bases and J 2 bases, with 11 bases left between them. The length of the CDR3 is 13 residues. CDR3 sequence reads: CASREGVTYEQYF. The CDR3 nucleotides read TGCGCCAGCAGAGAGGGAGTTACCTACGAGCAGTACTTC.

The CDR3 DNA is TGTGCCAGTAGTATCCGACAGGGGGCGTTGAGCTCTGGGGCCAACGTCCTGACTTTC. Its protein product is CASSIRQGALSSGANVLTF. The chain uses TRBV19 and TRBJ2-6; 10 nucleotides align to TRBD1. The CDR3 loop spans 19 amino acids. Trimming at V came to 3 bases and at J to 0 bases, leaving 8 bases not matched to a gene. Germline assignment: CDR1 LNHDA and CDR2 SQIVND (reference sequence).

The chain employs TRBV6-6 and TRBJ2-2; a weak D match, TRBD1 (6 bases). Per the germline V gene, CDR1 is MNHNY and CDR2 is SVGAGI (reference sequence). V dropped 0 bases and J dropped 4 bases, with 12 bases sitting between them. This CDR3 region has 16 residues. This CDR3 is CASSYSRDRSTGELFF. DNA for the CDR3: TGTGCCAGCAGTTACTCGAGAGACAGGTCCACCGGGGAGCTGTTTTTT.

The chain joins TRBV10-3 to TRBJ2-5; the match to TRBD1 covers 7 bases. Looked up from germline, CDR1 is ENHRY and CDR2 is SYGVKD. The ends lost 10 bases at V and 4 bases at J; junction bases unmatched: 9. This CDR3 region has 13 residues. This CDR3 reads CATRDRTIETQYF. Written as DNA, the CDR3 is TGTGCCACCCGGGACAGAACCATAGAGACCCAGTACTTC.

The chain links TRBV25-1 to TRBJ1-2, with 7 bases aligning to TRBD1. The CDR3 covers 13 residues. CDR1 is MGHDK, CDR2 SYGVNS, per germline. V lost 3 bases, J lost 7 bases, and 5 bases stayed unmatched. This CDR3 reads CASSETGWTGYTF. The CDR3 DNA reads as TGTGCCAGCAGTGAGACAGGGTGGACTGGCTACACCTTC.

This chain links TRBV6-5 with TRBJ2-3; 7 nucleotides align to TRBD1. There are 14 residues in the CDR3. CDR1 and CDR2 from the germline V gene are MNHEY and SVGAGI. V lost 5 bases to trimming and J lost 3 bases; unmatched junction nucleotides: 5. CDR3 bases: TGTGCCAGCAGTCTCATACAGGGGACAGATACGCAGTATTTT. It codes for CASSLIQGTDTQYF.

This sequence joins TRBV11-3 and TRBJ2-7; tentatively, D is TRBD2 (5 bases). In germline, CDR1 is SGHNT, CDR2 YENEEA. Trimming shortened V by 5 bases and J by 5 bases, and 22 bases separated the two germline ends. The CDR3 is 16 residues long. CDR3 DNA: TGTGCCAGCAGCCACCGTTGCCGGACTGCGCCCCACGAGCAGTACTTC. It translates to CASSHRCRTAPHEQYF.

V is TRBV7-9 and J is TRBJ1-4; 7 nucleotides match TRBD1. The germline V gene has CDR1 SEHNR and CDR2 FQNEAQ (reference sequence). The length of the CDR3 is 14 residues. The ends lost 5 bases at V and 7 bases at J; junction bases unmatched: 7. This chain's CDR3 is CASSRDSRSEKLFF. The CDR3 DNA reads TGTGCCAGCAGCCGGGACAGCAGGAGTGAAAAACTGTTTTTT.

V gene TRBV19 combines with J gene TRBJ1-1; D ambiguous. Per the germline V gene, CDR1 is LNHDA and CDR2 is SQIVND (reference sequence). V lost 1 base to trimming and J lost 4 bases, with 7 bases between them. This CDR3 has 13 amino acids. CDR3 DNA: TGTGCCAGTAGTATAGTCGGGGTCACTGAAGCTTTCTTT. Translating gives CASSIVGVTEAFF.

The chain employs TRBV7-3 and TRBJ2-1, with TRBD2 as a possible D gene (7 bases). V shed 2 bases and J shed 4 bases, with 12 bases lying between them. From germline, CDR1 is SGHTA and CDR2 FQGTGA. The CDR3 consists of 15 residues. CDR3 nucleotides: TGTGCCAGCAGCTTAGCGGGGGCCCTGTACAATGAGCAGTTCTTC. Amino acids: CASSLAGALYNEQFF.

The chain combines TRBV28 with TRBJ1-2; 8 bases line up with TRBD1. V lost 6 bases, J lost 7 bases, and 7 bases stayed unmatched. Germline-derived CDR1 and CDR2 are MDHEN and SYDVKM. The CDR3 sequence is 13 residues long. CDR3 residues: CASSPGQGGGYTF. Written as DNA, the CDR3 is TGTGCCAGCAGCCCCGGACAGGGCGGTGGCTACACCTTC.

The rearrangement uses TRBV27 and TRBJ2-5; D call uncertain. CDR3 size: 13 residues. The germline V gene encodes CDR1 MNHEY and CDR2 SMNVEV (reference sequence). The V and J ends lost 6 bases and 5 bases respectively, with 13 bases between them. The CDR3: CASRDQYRETQYF. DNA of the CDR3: TGTGCCAGCAGGGACCAATATAGGGAGACCCAGTACTTC.

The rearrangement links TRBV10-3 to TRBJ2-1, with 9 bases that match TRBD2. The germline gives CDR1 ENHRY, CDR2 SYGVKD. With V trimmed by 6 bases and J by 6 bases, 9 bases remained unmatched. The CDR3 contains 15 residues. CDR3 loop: CAISLGPSGTNEQFF. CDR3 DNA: TGTGCCATCAGCCTCGGGCCTAGCGGGACCAATGAGCAGTTCTTC.

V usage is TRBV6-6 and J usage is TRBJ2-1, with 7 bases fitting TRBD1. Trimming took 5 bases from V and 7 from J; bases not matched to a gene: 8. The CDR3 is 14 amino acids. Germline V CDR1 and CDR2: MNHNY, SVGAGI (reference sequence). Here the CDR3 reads CASSNPGQRNEQFF. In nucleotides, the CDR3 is TGTGCCAGCAGTAATCCGGGACAGAGAAATGAGCAGTTCTTC.

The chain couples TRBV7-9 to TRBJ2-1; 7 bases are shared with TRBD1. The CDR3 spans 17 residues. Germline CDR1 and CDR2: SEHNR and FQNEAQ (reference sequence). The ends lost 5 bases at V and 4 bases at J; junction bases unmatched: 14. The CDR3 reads CASSQLPGQGEYNEQFF. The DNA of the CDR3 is TGTGCCAGCAGCCAGCTGCCTGGGCAGGGGGAATACAATGAGCAGTTCTTC.

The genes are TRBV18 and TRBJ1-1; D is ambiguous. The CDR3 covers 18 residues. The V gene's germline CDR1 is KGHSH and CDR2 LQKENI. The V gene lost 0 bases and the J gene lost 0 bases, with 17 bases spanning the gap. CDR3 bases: TGTGCCAGCTCACCACCGAACCAGGCAGCCCCCATGAACACTGAAGCTTTCTTT. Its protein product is CASSPPNQAAPMNTEAFF.

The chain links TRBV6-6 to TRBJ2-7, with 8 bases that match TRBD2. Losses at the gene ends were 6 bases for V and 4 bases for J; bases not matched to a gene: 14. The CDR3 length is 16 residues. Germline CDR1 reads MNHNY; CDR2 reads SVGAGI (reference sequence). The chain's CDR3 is CASSDTKTGGEYEQYF. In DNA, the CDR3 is TGTGCCAGCAGCGACACTAAGACGGGGGGGGAATACGAGCAGTACTTC.

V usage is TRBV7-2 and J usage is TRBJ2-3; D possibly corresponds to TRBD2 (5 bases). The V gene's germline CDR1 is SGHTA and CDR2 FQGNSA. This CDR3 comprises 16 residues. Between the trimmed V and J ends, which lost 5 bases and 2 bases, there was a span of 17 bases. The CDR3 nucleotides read TGTGCCAGCAGCCCGAGGGCAGGAGTCTTCACAGATACGCAGTATTTT. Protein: CASSPRAGVFTDTQYF.

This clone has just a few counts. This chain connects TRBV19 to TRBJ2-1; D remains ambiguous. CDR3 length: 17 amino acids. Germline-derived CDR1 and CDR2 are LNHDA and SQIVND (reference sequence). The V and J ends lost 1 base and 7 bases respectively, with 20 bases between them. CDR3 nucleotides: TGTGCCAGTAGTATAGCCCCCGACCAAAAAATCAGGAATGAGCAGTTCTTC. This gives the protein CASSIAPDQKIRNEQFF. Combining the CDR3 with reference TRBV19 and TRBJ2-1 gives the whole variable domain DGGITQSPKYLFRKEGQNVTLSCEQNLNHDAMYWYRQDPGQGLRLIYYSQIVNDFQKGDIAEGYSVSREKKESFPLTVTSAQKNPTAFYLCASSIAPDQKIRNEQFFGPGTRLTVL.

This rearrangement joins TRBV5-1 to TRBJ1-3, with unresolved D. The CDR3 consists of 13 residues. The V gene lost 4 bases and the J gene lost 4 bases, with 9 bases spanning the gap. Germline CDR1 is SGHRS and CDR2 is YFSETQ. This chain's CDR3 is CASSPDVGNTIYF. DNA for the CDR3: TGCGCCAGCAGCCCGGATGTAGGAAACACCATATATTTT.